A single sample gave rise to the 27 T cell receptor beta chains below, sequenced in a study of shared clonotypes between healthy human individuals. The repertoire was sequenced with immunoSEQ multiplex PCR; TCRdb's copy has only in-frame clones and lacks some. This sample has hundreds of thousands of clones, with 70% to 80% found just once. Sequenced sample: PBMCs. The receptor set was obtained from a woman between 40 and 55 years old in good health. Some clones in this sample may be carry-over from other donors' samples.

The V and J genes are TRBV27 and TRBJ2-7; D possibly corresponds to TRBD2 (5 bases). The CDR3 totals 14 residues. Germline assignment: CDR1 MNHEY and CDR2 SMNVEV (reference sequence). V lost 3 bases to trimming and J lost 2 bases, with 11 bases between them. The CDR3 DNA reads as TGTGCCAGCAGTTTCGGGGAGACCACCTACGAGCAGTACTTC. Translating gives CASSFGETTYEQYF.

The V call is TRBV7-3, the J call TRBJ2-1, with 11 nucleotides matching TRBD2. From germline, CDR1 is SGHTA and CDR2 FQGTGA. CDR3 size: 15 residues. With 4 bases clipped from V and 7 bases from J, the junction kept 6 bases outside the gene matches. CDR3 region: CASSSTSGSTNEQFF. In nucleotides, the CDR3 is TGTGCCAGCAGCTCTACTAGCGGGAGTACGAATGAGCAGTTCTTC.

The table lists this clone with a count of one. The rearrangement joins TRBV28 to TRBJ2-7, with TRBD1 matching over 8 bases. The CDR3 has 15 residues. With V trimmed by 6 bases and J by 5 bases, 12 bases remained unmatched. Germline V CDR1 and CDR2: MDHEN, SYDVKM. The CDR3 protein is CASSRPGQGINEQYF. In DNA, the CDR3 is TGTGCCAGCAGCCGCCCCGGACAGGGAATCAACGAGCAGTACTTC.

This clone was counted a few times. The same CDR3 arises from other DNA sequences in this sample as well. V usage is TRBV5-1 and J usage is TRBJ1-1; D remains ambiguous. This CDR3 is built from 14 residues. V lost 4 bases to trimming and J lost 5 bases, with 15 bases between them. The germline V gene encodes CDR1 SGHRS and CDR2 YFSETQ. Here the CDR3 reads CASSLSDGGTEAFF. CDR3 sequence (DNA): TGCGCCAGCAGCCTTTCGGACGGAGGGACTGAAGCTTTCTTT.

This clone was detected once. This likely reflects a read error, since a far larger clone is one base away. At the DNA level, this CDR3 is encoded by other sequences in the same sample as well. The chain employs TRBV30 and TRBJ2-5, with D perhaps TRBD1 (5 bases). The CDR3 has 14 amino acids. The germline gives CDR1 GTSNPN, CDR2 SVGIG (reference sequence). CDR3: CAWSRQIYQETQYF. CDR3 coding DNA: TGCGCCTGGAGCCGACAGATCTACCAAGAGACCCAGTACTTC.

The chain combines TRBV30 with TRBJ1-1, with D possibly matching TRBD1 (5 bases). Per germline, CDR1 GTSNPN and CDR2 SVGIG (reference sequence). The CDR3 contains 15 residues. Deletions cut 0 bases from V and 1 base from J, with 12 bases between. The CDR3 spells CAWSVTGRQNTEAFF. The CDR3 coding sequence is TGTGCCTGGAGTGTAACAGGACGGCAGAACACTGAAGCTTTCTTT.

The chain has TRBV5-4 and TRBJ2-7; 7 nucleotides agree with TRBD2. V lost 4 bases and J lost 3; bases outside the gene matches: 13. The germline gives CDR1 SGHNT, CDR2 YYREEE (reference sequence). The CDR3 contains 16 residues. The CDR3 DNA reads TGTGCCAGCAGCCCGGGGGGAGCTAGCGGAAACTACGAGCAGTACTTC. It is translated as CASSPGGASGNYEQYF. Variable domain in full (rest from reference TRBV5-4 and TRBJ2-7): ETGVTQSPTHLIKTRGQQVTLRCSSQSGHNTVSWYQQALGQGPQFIFQYYREEENGRGNFPPRFSGLQFPNYSSELNVNALELDDSALYLCASSPGGASGNYEQYFGPGTRLTVT.

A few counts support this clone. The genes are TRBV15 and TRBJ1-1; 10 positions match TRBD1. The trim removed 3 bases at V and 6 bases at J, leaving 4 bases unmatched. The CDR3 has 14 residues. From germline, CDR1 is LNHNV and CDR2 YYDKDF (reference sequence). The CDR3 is CATSRDRGVAEAFF. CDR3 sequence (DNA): TGTGCCACCAGCAGGGACAGGGGGGTGGCTGAAGCTTTCTTT.

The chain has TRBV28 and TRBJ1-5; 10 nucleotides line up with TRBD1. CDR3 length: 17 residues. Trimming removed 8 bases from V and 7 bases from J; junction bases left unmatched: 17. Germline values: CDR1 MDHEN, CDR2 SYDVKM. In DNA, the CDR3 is TGTGCCAGCCAAAGGACAGGGGGTTTCCGTCATCGCCAGCCCCAGCATTTT. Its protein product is CASQRTGGFRHRQPQHF.

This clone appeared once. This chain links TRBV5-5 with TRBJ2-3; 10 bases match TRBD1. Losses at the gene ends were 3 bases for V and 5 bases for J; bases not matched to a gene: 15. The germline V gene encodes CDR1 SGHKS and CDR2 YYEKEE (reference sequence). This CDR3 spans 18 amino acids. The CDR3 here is CASSSGQGFGLAKDTQYF. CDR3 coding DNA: TGTGCCAGCAGCTCGGGACAGGGGTTCGGGCTAGCCAAAGATACGCAGTATTTT.

The CDR3 protein is CASSLWTSVGYNEQFF. In DNA, the CDR3 is TGTGCCAGCAGTTTATGGACTAGCGTAGGGTACAATGAGCAGTTCTTC. This rearrangement joins TRBV28 to TRBJ2-1; 8 nucleotides match TRBD2. CDR3 length: 16 amino acids. Germline CDR1 and CDR2: MDHEN and SYDVKM. V shed 0 bases and J 4 bases; nucleotides not matched to a gene: 5.

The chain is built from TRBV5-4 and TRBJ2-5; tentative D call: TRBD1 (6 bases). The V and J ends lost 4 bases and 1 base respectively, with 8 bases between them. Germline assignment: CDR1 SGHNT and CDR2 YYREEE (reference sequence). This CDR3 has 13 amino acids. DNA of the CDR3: TGTGCCAGCAGCCTGGACAGCCAAGAGACCCAGTACTTC. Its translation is CASSLDSQETQYF. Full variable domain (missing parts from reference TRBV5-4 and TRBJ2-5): ETGVTQSPTHLIKTRGQQVTLRCSSQSGHNTVSWYQQALGQGPQFIFQYYREEENGRGNFPPRFSGLQFPNYSSELNVNALELDDSALYLCASSLDSQETQYFGPGTRLLVL.

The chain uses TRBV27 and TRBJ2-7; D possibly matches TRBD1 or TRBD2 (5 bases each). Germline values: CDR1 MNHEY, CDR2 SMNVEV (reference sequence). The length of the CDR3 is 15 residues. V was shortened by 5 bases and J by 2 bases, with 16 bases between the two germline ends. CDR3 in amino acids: CASSPRRGAAYEQYF. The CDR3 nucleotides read TGTGCCAGCAGTCCTCGGAGAGGGGCGGCCTACGAGCAGTACTTC.

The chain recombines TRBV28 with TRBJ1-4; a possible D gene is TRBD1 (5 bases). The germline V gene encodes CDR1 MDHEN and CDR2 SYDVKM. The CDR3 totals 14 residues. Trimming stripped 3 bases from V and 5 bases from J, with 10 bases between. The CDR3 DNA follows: TGTGCCAGCAGTTTCTCGGGGGGGAATGAAAAACTGTTTTTT. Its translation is CASSFSGGNEKLFF.

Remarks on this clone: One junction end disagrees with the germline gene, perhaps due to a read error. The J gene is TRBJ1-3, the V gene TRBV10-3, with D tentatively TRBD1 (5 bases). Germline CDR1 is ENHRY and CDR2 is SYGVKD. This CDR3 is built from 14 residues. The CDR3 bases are TGTGCCATCAGTGGGGACTACTCTAGAAACACCATATATTTT. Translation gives CAISGDYSRNTIYF.

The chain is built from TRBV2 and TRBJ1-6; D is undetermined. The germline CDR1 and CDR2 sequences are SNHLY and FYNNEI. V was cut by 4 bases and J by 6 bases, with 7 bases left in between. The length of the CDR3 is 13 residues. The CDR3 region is CASSGWRNSPLHF. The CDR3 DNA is TGTGCCAGCAGTGGGTGGCGTAATTCACCCCTCCACTTT.

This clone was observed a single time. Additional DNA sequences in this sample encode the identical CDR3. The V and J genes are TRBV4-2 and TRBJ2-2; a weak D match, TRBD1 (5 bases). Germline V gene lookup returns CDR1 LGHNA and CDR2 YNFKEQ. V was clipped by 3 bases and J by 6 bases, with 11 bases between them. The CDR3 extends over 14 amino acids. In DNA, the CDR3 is TGTGCCAGCAGCCAGGAACAGGCGTCCGGGGAGCTGTTTTTT. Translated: CASSQEQASGELFF.

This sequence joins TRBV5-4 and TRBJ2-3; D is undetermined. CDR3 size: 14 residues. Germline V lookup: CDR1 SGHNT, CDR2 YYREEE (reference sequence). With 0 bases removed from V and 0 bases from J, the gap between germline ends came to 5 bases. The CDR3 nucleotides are TGTGCCAGCAGCTTGGTCGGGAGCACAGATACGCAGTATTTT. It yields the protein CASSLVGSTDTQYF.

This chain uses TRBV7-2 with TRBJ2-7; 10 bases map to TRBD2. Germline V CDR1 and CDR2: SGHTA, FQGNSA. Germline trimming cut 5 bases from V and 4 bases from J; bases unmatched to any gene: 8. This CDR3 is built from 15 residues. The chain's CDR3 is CASSPRGLARYEQYF. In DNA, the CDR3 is TGTGCCAGCAGCCCTAGGGGACTAGCGAGGTACGAGCAGTACTTC.

CDR3 in DNA: TGTGCCAGCAGCTTTGATGGGGAGGATACGCAGTATTTT. As protein: CASSFDGEDTQYF. The V gene is TRBV11-2, the J gene TRBJ2-3; a possible D gene is TRBD2 (5 bases). The CDR3 spans 13 residues. Trimming stripped 3 bases from V and 6 bases from J, with 10 bases between. Germline loops: CDR1 SGHAT, CDR2 FQNNGV.

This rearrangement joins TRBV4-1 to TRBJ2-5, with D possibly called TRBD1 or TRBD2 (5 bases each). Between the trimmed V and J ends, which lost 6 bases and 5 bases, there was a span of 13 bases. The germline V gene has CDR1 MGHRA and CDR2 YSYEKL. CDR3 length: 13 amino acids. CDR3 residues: CASSREGYETQYF. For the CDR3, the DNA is TGCGCCAGCAGTCGAGAGGGGTACGAGACCCAGTACTTC.

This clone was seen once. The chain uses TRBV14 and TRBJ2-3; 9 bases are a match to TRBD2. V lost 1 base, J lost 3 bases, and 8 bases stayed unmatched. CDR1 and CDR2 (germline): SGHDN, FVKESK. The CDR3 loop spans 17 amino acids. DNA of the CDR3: TGTGCCAGCAGCCAAGTTGGCCTAGCGGGACTTACAGATACGCAGTATTTT. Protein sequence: CASSQVGLAGLTDTQYF.

CDR3 sequence: CASSERTSGKSSTGELFF. The CDR3 nucleotides read TGTGCCAGCAGTGAGAGAACTAGCGGGAAATCGAGCACCGGGGAGCTGTTTTTT. The chain has TRBV25-1 and TRBJ2-2, with TRBD2 matching 10 bases. The CDR3 spans 18 residues. V shed 3 bases, J shed 4 bases, and the junction held 11 bases outside the gene matches. Per the germline V gene, CDR1 is MGHDK and CDR2 is SYGVNS.

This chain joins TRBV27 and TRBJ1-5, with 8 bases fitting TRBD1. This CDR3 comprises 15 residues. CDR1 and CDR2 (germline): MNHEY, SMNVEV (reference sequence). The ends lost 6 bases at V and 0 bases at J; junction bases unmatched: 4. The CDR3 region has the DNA TGTGCCAGCAGACGGACAGGGTTTAGCAATCAGCCCCAGCATTTT. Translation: CASRRTGFSNQPQHF.

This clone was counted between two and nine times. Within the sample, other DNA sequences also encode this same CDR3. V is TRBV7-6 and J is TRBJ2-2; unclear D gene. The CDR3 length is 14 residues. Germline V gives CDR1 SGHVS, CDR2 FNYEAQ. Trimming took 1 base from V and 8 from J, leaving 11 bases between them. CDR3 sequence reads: CASSLVVLRGELFF. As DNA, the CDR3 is TGTGCCAGCAGCTTAGTGGTTTTACGAGGGGAGCTGTTTTTT.

CDR3 loop: CASSQEGQIEKLFF. In DNA form, the CDR3 reads TGCGCCAGCAGCCAAGAGGGGCAGATTGAAAAACTGTTTTTT. V usage is TRBV4-3 and J usage is TRBJ1-4, with D possibly TRBD1 on 5 matching bases. CDR1 and CDR2 (germline): LGHNA, YSLEER. V was trimmed by 0 bases and J by 7 bases, leaving 9 bases between them. The CDR3 runs to 14 residues.

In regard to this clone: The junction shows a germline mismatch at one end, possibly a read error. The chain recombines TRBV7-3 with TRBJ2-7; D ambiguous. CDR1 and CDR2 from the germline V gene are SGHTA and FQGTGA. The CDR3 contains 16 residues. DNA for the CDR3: TGTGCCAGCAGGTTAAGACGTAGCTTTCTTGGTTCGAAGCAGTACTTC. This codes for CASRLRRSFLGSKQYF.